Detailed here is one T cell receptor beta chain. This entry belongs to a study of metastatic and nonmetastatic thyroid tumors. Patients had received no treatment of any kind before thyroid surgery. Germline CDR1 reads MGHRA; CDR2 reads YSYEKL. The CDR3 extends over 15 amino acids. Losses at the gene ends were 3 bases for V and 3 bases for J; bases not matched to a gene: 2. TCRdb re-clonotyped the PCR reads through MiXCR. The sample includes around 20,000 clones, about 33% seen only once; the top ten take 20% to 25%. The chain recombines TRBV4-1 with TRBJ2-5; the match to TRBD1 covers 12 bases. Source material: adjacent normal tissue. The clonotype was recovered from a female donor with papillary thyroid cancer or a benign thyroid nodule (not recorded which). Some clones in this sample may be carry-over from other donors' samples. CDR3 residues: CASSHGTGGEETQYF. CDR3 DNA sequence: TGCGCCAGCAGCCACGGGACAGGGGGCGAAGAGACCCAGTACTTC.